This entry is about one T cell receptor (beta chain). The CDR3 totals 14 residues. Germline CDR1 SGHRS, CDR2 YFSETQ. Trimming stripped 1 base from V and 2 bases from J, with 8 bases between. PCR used 60 Vbeta primers and 13 Jbeta primers. Libraries were prepared by immunoSEQ multiplex PCR; TCRdb keeps only in-frame clonotypes and omits some of them. The data contain about 180,000 clones, under 80% of them singletons. These data are taken from a study of cytomegalovirus exposure and HLA in healthy donors. Overall study context: An earlier analysis identified approximately 110 million unique TCR beta sequences in approximately 170 million T cells.

These donors, healthy bone marrow donors, were studied. The sequence derives from a woman between 50 and 59 years old in good health and CMV-seropositive. The sample taken for sequencing was PBMCs. This chain links TRBV5-1 with TRBJ2-3, with D possibly TRBD2 on 6 matching bases. This CDR3 is CASSLRGNTDTQYF. CDR3 coding DNA: TGCGCCAGCAGCTTGCGGGGGAACACAGATACGCAGTATTTT.